This T cell receptor beta chain is drawn from a study of cytomegalovirus exposure and HLA in healthy donors. Overall study results and limits: Three chains tied to CMV proved CMV antigen-specific in vitro.

Trimming cost V 9 bases and J 2 bases; bases outside gene matches: 10. The V gene's germline CDR1 is SGHVS and CDR2 FQNEAQ. The CDR3 covers 16 residues. This clone was observed once. Its antigen is still unknown. Clones were read by immunoSEQ multiplex PCR, and TCRdb kept only the in-frame ones, dropping some. The sample carries approximately 65,000 clones, around 97% recorded once. The sequenced sample consisted of PBMCs. V is TRBV7-8 and J is TRBJ2-2; 9 bases map to TRBD2. The clonotype comes from a man aged 18-30 years in good health and CMV-seronegative. CDR3 nucleotides: TGTGCCAGTTTCCAGCGGGAGGCCTTAAACACCGGGGAGCTGTTTTTT. This sequence encodes CASFQREALNTGELFF.